One and the same sample provided the 30 T cell receptor beta chains below, sequenced in a study of T cell repertoires in cytomegalovirus infection. What these receptors recognize is not known. TCRdb re-derived calls from the reads in MiXCR, one entry per CDR3 protein. This table holds 570,000 or so distinct CDR3 sequences, over 35% found once. The source material was cultured PBMCs, sampled from culture after CMV antigen stimulation. These receptors all stem from a human donor in good health (CMV status not recorded). Some clones in this sample may be carry-over from other donors' samples.

V usage is TRBV7-8 and J usage is TRBJ2-5, with 8 bases identical to TRBD1. Looked up from germline, CDR1 is SGHVS and CDR2 is FQNEAQ. The ends lost 1 base at V and 5 bases at J; junction bases unmatched: 9. The CDR3 runs 16 residues. Here the CDR3 reads CASSLVPTGVGETQYF. The DNA for the CDR3 is TGTGCCAGCAGCTTAGTCCCGACAGGGGTCGGGGAGACCCAGTACTTC.

The rearrangement joins TRBV6-2 or TRBV6-3 to TRBJ2-7; D possibly corresponds to TRBD1 (6 bases). V shed 1 base and J shed 6 bases, with 22 bases lying between them. This CDR3 is built from 17 residues. The V gene's germline CDR1 is MNHEY and CDR2 SVGEGT. The CDR3, as DNA: TGTGCCAGCAGTTACTTTTTGGCGGAAGGGGGAAGCCTCGAGCAGTACTTC. Translated: CASSYFLAEGGSLEQYF.

This clonotype has only a few counts. The J gene is TRBJ1-1, the V gene TRBV19; D ambiguous. Germline V gene data show CDR1 as LNHDA and CDR2 as SQIVND (reference sequence). Trimming removed 7 bases from V and 3 bases from J, with 18 bases in between. This CDR3 has 15 residues. CDR3 in amino acids: CASNLFATEDTEAFF. DNA for the CDR3: TGTGCCAGTAACCTATTTGCGACCGAAGACACTGAAGCTTTCTTT.

V usage is TRBV7-9 and J usage is TRBJ1-3; maybe TRBD1 (6 bases). Germline CDR1 SEHNR, CDR2 FQNEAQ (reference sequence). The ends were cut back, 7 bases at V and 0 bases at J, with 10 bases in the middle. The CDR3 contains 14 residues. The CDR3 protein is CASTSGDSGNTIYF. Here the CDR3 DNA reads TGTGCCAGCACCTCAGGGGACTCTGGAAACACCATATATTTT.

This chain links TRBV15 with TRBJ1-4; no clear D gene. Germline CDR1 is LNHNV and CDR2 is YYDKDF (reference sequence). The CDR3 is made up of 14 amino acids. V was shortened by 1 base and J by 6 bases, with 9 bases between the two germline ends. CDR3 protein: CATSRVGNDEKLFF. The CDR3 DNA reads TGTGCCACCAGCAGAGTGGGGAACGATGAAAAACTGTTTTTT.

V and J are TRBV7-2 and TRBJ2-1, with D unclear. The V end lost 5 bases, the J end lost 9 bases, and 20 bases lay between the germline ends. The CDR3 spans 15 residues. Germline loops: CDR1 SGHTA, CDR2 FQGNSA. CDR3 loop: CASSAVRTLPREQFF. For the CDR3, the DNA is TGTGCCAGCAGCGCCGTCCGGACCCTCCCTCGTGAGCAGTTCTTC.

The CDR3 nucleotides read TGTGCCAGCACCTTCGGGGCCTCTTATAGCAATCAGCCCCAGCATTTT. Translating it yields CASTFGASYSNQPQHF. The chain couples TRBV6-2 or TRBV6-3 to TRBJ1-5, with D possibly matching TRBD1 (5 bases). Germline V gene sequence: CDR1 MNHEY, CDR2 SVGEGT. Trimming pared 7 bases from V and 0 bases from J, leaving 16 bases between. The CDR3 sequence is 16 residues long.

The chain has TRBV19 and TRBJ2-5; perhaps TRBD2 as D (6 bases). The germline V and J ends were trimmed by 0 bases and 5 bases, with 16 bases remaining between them. CDR1 LNHDA and CDR2 SQIVND come from the germline V gene (reference sequence). This CDR3 is built from 16 residues. CDR3 nucleotide sequence: TGTGCCAGTAGTATAGATCTGTTCGGGGCGGGGGAGACCCAGTACTTC. The encoded protein is CASSIDLFGAGETQYF.

V and J are TRBV12-3 or TRBV12-4 and TRBJ2-3, with TRBD2 identical over 12 bases. The CDR3 contains 15 residues. V dropped 5 bases and J dropped 6; count of bases not matched to a gene: 6. CDR3 region: CASSKTSGGADTQYF. In DNA, the CDR3 is TGTGCCAGCAGTAAGACTAGCGGGGGAGCGGATACGCAGTATTTT.

The rearrangement joins TRBV7-9 to TRBJ1-4; the D gene is possibly TRBD1 (5 bases). Trimming removed 5 bases at V and 6 bases at J, with 19 bases between. The CDR3 is made up of 16 amino acids. From germline, CDR1 is SEHNR and CDR2 FQNEAQ (reference sequence). Here the CDR3 DNA reads TGTGCCAGCAGCCCTAAGGTCATTGGGGGAGATGAAAAACTGTTTTTT. This encodes CASSPKVIGGDEKLFF.

The chain links TRBV6-5 to TRBJ2-7; TRBD1 agrees at 10 bases. CDR1 and CDR2 (germline): MNHEY, SVGAGI. The CDR3 has 14 residues. V gave up 2 bases and J gave up 5 bases; unmatched junction bases: 3. CDR3: CASSYAGTGDEQYF. The CDR3 DNA follows: TGTGCCAGCAGTTACGCTGGGACAGGGGACGAGCAGTACTTC.

V is TRBV20-1 and J is TRBJ2-1; the match to TRBD2 covers 7 bases. From germline, CDR1 is DFQATT and CDR2 SNEGSKA (reference sequence). J gave up 2 bases and V 1 base, and 5 bases lay outside the gene matches. This CDR3 is built from 15 residues. This CDR3 is CSARGAAGAYNEQFF. CDR3 bases: TGCAGTGCTAGAGGAGCGGCGGGAGCCTACAATGAGCAGTTCTTC.

This clonotype showed up just a few times. This chain joins TRBV5-1 and TRBJ2-1; D could derive from TRBD1 or TRBD2 (5 bases each). Looked up from germline, CDR1 is SGHRS and CDR2 is YFSETQ. The V gene lost 2 bases and the J gene lost 1 base, with 10 bases spanning the gap. This CDR3 has 15 residues. As DNA, the CDR3 is TGCGCCAGCAGCTTTGAGGGGTTGTCCTACAATGAGCAGTTCTTC. This encodes CASSFEGLSYNEQFF.

This clonotype was counted between two and nine times. This sequence joins TRBV5-5 and TRBJ2-6; 7 nucleotides line up with TRBD1. In germline, CDR1 is SGHKS, CDR2 YYEKEE (reference sequence). This CDR3 contains 16 residues. With 2 bases clipped from V and 2 bases from J, the junction kept 4 bases outside the gene matches. The CDR3 here is CASSLQGLAGANVLTF. The DNA of the CDR3 is TGTGCCAGCAGCTTACAGGGGTTGGCTGGGGCCAACGTCCTGACTTTC. Variable domain in full (rest from reference TRBV5-5 and TRBJ2-6): DAGVTQSPTHLIKTRGQQVTLRCSPISGHKSVSWYQQVLGQGPQFIFQYYEKEERGRGNFPDRFSARQFPNYSSELNVNALLLGDSALYLCASSLQGLAGANVLTFGAGSRLTVL.

This chain uses TRBV7-4 with TRBJ2-7; the D is unclear. The CDR3 runs to 11 residues. CDR1 and CDR2 (germline): SGHVT, SQSDAQ. With 5 bases removed from V and 5 bases from J, the gap between germline ends came to 7 bases. CDR3 nucleotides: TGTGCCAGCAGCATAAGGGACGAGCAGTACTTC. Its protein is CASSIRDEQYF.

The chain links TRBV15 to TRBJ2-1, with D maybe TRBD2 (6 bases). V dropped 3 bases and J dropped 2 bases, with 23 bases sitting between them. The CDR3 has 19 residues. Germline loops: CDR1 LNHNV, CDR2 YYDKDF (reference sequence). CDR3 region: CATSSHSPKRALPYNEQFF. In nucleotides, the CDR3 is TGTGCCACCAGCAGTCATTCCCCTAAGCGGGCCCTTCCCTACAATGAGCAGTTCTTC.

This chain joins TRBV7-9 and TRBJ1-2; D remains ambiguous. Germline assignment: CDR1 SEHNR and CDR2 FQNEAQ (reference sequence). Trimming removed 5 bases from V and 5 bases from J, with 24 bases in between. This CDR3 region has 17 residues. DNA for the CDR3: TGTGCCAGCAGCCTCCGTGGGTACAGACTAAAAAATTATGGCTACACCTTC. Protein product: CASSLRGYRLKNYGYTF.

Comments on this clonotype: It may be a read error: a sequence one base away is much more abundant. In DNA, the CDR3 is TGTGCCAGCAGCTGTAACAGGGTCACCTCCTACGAGCAGTACTTC. Translating it yields CASSCNRVTSYEQYF. The chain links TRBV7-8 to TRBJ2-7; TRBD1 might be the D (6 bases). This CDR3 is built from 15 residues. V was cut by 4 bases and J by 0 bases, with 13 bases left in between. Per the germline V gene, CDR1 is SGHVS and CDR2 is FQNEAQ.

The genes are TRBV6-5 and TRBJ1-1; D might be TRBD1 (5 bases). Trimming took off 4 bases at V and 10 bases at J, with 13 bases between the two ends. The CDR3 loop spans 12 amino acids. CDR1 is MNHEY, CDR2 SVGAGI, per germline. CDR3 DNA: TGTGCCAGCAGTTTGGTTGGGGGGGGAGCTTTCTTT. Translated: CASSLVGGGAFF.

The rearrangement uses TRBV7-2 and TRBJ1-2; D is undetermined. CDR3 size: 13 residues. Trimming shortened V by 3 bases and J by 3 bases, and 8 bases separated the two germline ends. The germline V gene has CDR1 SGHTA and CDR2 FQGNSA. The CDR3: CASSFRAYYGYTF. CDR3 sequence (DNA): TGTGCCAGCAGCTTCCGAGCCTACTATGGCTACACCTTC.

The V gene is TRBV20-1, the J gene TRBJ2-2; 10 bases line up with TRBD2. With 6 bases clipped from V and 8 bases from J, the junction kept 9 bases outside the gene matches. The germline gives CDR1 DFQATT, CDR2 SNEGSKA (reference sequence). This CDR3 is 14 amino acids long. CDR3 loop: CSATSGIAEGELFF. The CDR3 DNA follows: TGCAGTGCCACTAGCGGGATAGCCGAAGGGGAGCTGTTTTTT.

The chain has TRBV27 and TRBJ2-3; possible D gene TRBD2, 6 bases. Germline loops: CDR1 MNHEY, CDR2 SMNVEV (reference sequence). This CDR3 is built from 15 residues. With 3 bases removed from V and 3 bases from J, the gap between germline ends came to 13 bases. The CDR3 here is CASSLVGSGTDTQYF. The CDR3 nucleotides read TGTGCCAGCAGTTTGGTCGGGAGCGGTACAGATACGCAGTATTTT.

In its sample, this clonotype was seen many times. The chain joins TRBV7-2 to TRBJ2-3; maybe TRBD1 (5 bases). Per germline, CDR1 SGHTA and CDR2 FQGNSA. Trimming cost V 5 bases and J 9 bases, with 21 bases left between them. This CDR3 contains 15 residues. This CDR3 reads CASSHASEVSGTQYF. For the CDR3, the DNA is TGTGCCAGCAGCCATGCCTCCGAAGTCTCAGGGACGCAGTATTTT.

This clonotype has a handful of counts. V usage is TRBV12-3 or TRBV12-4 and J usage is TRBJ1-6; perhaps TRBD1 as D (5 bases). Deletions cut 7 bases from V and 9 bases from J, with 16 bases between. CDR3 length: 14 amino acids. The CDR3 region has the DNA TGTGCCAGCATTCGCGGGGCGTGGGGTTCACCCCTCCACTTT. The encoded protein is CASIRGAWGSPLHF.

This sequence joins TRBV20-1 and TRBJ1-2; the D gene is possibly TRBD1 (5 bases). Germline V gives CDR1 DFQATT, CDR2 SNEGSKA (reference sequence). The ends were cut back, 6 bases at V and 8 bases at J, with 16 bases in the middle. The CDR3 extends over 12 amino acids. DNA for the CDR3: TGCAGTGCAGGGCAGGGATCGGGCGGCTACACCTTC. It translates to CSAGQGSGGYTF.

This clonotype was picked up a small number of times. The chain is built from TRBV20-1 and TRBJ1-4; TRBD1 matches at 12 bases. Germline V lookup: CDR1 DFQATT, CDR2 SNEGSKA (reference sequence). The J segment lost 8 bases and the V segment lost 2 bases, leaving 6 bases of the junction unmatched. The CDR3 covers 15 residues. The CDR3 here is CSARFGTGGREKLFF. The CDR3 DNA is TGCAGTGCTAGATTCGGGACAGGGGGCAGGGAAAAACTGTTTTTT.

CDR3 residues: CASGRDGGYEQYF. CDR3 DNA sequence: TGTGCCAGCGGCCGGGACGGAGGCTACGAGCAGTACTTC. The rearrangement joins TRBV12-3 or TRBV12-4 to TRBJ2-7, with D possibly called TRBD1 or TRBD2 (5 bases each). V dropped 8 bases and J dropped 3 bases, with 14 bases sitting between them. This CDR3 has 13 amino acids.

CDR3 coding DNA: TGCAGCGTTGGGGCCAACCCGGGACCCTCAGGGTTTGAGCAGTTCTTC. Encoded protein: CSVGANPGPSGFEQFF. This chain links TRBV29-1 with TRBJ2-1; D assignment may be TRBD1 or TRBD2 (5 bases each). The CDR3 length is 16 residues. V was cut by 4 bases and J by 9 bases, with 25 bases left in between. Germline V gene sequence: CDR1 SQVTM, CDR2 ANQGSEA.

This clonotype was counted a few times. The rearrangement uses TRBV7-8 and TRBJ2-3; perhaps TRBD2 as D (5 bases). The germline V gene has CDR1 SGHVS and CDR2 FQNEAQ. Trimming took off 5 bases at V and 0 bases at J, with 12 bases between the two ends. The CDR3 is made up of 15 amino acids. The CDR3 here is CASSPSGVSTDTQYF. The CDR3 DNA reads TGTGCCAGCAGCCCGAGCGGAGTAAGCACAGATACGCAGTATTTT. Supplemented by reference TRBV7-8 and TRBJ2-3, the full variable domain reads GAGVSQSPRYKVAKRGQDVALRCDPISGHVSLFWYQQALGQGPEFLTYFQNEAQLDKSGLPSDRFFAERPEGSVSTLKIQRTQQEDSAVYLCASSPSGVSTDTQYFGPGTRLTVL.

Here the CDR3 DNA reads TGTGCCAGCAGCTTGCTGGGACTAGCGGGGGACAATGAGCAGTTCTTC. This gives the protein CASSLLGLAGDNEQFF. The genes are TRBV5-6 and TRBJ2-1, with TRBD2 matching over 14 bases. With 1 base clipped from V and 5 bases from J, the junction kept 2 bases outside the gene matches. This CDR3 contains 16 residues. Germline CDR1 SGHDT, CDR2 YYEEEE. Full variable domain (rest looked up from reference TRBV5-6 and TRBJ2-1): DAGVTQSPTHLIKTRGQQVTLRCSPKSGHDTVSWYQQALGQGPQFIFQYYEEEERQRGNFPDRFSGHQFPNYSSELNVNALLLGDSALYLCASSLLGLAGDNEQFFGPGTRLTVL.